This T cell receptor (beta chain) is drawn from a study of response to subunit inactivated influenza vaccine. Trimming shortened V by 4 bases and J by 4 bases, and 15 bases separated the two germline ends. Germline assignment: CDR1 SGHRS and CDR2 YFSETQ. This CDR3 has 15 residues. Using its own MiXCR run on the RT-PCR reads, TCRdb lists one record per CDR3 protein. The table lists roughly 630,000 distinct CDR3 sequences, 12% to 15% of them singletons. This clonotype has at least ten counts. The V gene is TRBV5-1, the J gene TRBJ1-5; D might be TRBD1 (6 bases). Sequenced material: PBMCs from blood, taken approximately 15 days before vaccination. The TCR sequence derives from a man aged 50 to 60 who received an inactivated influenza vaccine. The DNA for the CDR3 is TGCGCCAGCAGCCGTTCGGACAGTCAGAATCAGCCCCAGCATTTT. It encodes CASSRSDSQNQPQHF.